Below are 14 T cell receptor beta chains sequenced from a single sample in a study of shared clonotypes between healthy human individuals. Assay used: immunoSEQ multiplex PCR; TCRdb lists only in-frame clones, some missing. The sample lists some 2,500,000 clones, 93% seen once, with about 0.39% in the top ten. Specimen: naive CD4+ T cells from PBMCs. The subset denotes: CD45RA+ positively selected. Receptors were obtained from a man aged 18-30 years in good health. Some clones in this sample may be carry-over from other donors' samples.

Here the CDR3 DNA reads TGCAGCGCGGAGGGCTCACGGGGGCAGGCAGATACGCAGTATTTT. This gives the protein CSAEGSRGQADTQYF. This chain uses TRBV29-1 with TRBJ2-3; possibly TRBD1 or TRBD2 for D (6 bases each). Germline loops: CDR1 SQVTM, CDR2 ANQGSEA. V lost 7 bases and J lost 4, with 21 bases in between. The CDR3 has 15 amino acids.

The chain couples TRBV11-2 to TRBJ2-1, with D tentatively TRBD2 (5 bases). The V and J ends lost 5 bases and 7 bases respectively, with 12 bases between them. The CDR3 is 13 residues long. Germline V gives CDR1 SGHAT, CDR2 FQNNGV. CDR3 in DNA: TGTGCCAGCAGCCCCCTTAGAGGGAATGAGCAGTTCTTC. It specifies CASSPLRGNEQFF.

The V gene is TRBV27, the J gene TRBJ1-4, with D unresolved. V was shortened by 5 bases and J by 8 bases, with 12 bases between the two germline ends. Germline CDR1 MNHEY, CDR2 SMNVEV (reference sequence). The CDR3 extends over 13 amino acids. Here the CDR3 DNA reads TGTGCCAGCAGTCTCTACGGGAGGGAAAAACTGTTTTTT. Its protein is CASSLYGREKLFF.

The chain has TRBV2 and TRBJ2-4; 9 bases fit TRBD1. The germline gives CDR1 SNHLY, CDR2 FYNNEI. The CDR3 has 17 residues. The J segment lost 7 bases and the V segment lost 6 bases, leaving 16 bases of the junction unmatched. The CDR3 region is CASRLPGQGSGLNIQYF. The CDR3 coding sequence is TGTGCCAGCAGACTCCCGGGACAGGGATCGGGTTTGAACATTCAGTACTTC.

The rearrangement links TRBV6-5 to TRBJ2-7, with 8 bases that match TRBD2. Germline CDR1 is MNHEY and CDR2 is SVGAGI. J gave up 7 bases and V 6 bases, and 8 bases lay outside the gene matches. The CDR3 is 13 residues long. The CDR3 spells CASSPPGLEEQYF. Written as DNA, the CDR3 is TGTGCCAGCAGCCCCCCGGGACTAGAAGAGCAGTACTTC.

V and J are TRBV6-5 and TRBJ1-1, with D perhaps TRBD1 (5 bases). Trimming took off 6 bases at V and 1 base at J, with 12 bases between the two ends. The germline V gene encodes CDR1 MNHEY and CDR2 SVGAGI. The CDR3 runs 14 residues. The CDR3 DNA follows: TGTGCCAGCAGCCCACTTAGGGGGAACACTGAAGCTTTCTTT. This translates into CASSPLRGNTEAFF.

The CDR3 region is CASSLRDRGVSGANVLTF. CDR3 in DNA: TGTGCCAGCAGCCTAAGGGACAGGGGGGTCTCTGGGGCCAACGTCCTGACTTTC. The chain carries TRBV28 and TRBJ2-6; 11 positions match TRBD1. Germline CDR1 reads MDHEN; CDR2 reads SYDVKM. CDR3 length equals 18 residues. The ends lost 6 bases at V and 0 bases at J; junction bases unmatched: 7. The whole variable domain, filled in from reference TRBV28 and TRBJ2-6, reads DVKVTQSSRYLVKRTGEKVFLECVQDMDHENMFWYRQDPGLGLRLIYFSYDVKMKEKGDIPEGYSVSREKKERFSLILESASTNQTSMYLCASSLRDRGVSGANVLTFGAGSRLTVL.

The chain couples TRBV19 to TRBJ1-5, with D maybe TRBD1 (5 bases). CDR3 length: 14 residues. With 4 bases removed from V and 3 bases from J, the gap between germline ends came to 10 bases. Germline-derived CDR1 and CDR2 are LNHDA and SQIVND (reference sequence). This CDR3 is CASSRGETNQPQHF. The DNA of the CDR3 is TGTGCCAGTAGTAGGGGGGAAACCAATCAGCCCCAGCATTTT.

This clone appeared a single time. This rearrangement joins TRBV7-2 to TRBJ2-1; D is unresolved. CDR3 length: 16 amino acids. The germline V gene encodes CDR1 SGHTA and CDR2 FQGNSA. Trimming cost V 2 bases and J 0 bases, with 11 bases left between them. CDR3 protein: CASSLSFSSSYNEQFF. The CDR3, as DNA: TGTGCCAGCAGCTTAAGTTTCTCCAGCTCCTACAATGAGCAGTTCTTC.

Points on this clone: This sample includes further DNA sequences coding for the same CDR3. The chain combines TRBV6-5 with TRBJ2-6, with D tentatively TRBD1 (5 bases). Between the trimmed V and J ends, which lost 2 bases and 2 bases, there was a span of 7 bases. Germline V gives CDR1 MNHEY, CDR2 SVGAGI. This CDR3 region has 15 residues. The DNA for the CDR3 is TGTGCCAGCAGTTACGGCAGGGCTGGGGCCAACGTCCTGACTTTC. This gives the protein CASSYGRAGANVLTF.

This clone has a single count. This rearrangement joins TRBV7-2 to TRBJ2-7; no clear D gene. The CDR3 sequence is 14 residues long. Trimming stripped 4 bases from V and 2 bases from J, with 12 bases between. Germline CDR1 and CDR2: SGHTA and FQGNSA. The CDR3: CASSSPPRAYEQYF. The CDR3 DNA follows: TGTGCCAGCAGCTCGCCCCCCCGGGCCTACGAGCAGTACTTC. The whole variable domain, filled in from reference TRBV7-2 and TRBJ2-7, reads GAGVSQSPSNKVTEKGKDVELRCDPISGHTALYWYRQSLGQGLEFLIYFQGNSAPDKSGLPSDRFSAERTGGSVSTLTIQRTQQEDSAVYLCASSSPPRAYEQYFGPGTRLTVT.

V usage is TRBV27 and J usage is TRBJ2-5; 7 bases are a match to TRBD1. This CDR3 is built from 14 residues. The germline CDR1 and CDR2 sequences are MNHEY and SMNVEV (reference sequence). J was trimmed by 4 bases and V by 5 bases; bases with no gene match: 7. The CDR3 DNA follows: TGTGCCAGCAGTCGGACAGGCTCTGGAGAGACCCAGTACTTC. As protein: CASSRTGSGETQYF.

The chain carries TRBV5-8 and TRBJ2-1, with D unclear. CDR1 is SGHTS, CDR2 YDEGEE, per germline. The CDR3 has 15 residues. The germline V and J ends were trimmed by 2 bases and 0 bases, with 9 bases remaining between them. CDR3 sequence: CASSFAISSYNEQFF. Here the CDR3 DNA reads TGTGCCAGCAGCTTTGCAATAAGCTCCTACAATGAGCAGTTCTTC.

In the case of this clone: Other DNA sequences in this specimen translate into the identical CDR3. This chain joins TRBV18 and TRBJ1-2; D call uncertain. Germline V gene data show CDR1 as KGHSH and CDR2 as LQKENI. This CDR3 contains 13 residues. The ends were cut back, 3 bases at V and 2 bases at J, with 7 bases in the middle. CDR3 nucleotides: TGTGCCAGCTCACCCTCGGGGAACTATGGCTACACCTTC. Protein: CASSPSGNYGYTF.